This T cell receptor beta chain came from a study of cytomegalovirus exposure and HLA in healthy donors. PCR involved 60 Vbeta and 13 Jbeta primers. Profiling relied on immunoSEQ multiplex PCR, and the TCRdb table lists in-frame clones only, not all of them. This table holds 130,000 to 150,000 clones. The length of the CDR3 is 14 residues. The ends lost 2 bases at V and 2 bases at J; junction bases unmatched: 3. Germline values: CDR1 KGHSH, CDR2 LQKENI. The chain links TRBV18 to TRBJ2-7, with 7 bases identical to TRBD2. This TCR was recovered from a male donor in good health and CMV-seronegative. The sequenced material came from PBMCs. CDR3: CASSPAGVAYEQYF. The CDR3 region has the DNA TGTGCCAGCTCACCAGCGGGGGTTGCCTACGAGCAGTACTTC.